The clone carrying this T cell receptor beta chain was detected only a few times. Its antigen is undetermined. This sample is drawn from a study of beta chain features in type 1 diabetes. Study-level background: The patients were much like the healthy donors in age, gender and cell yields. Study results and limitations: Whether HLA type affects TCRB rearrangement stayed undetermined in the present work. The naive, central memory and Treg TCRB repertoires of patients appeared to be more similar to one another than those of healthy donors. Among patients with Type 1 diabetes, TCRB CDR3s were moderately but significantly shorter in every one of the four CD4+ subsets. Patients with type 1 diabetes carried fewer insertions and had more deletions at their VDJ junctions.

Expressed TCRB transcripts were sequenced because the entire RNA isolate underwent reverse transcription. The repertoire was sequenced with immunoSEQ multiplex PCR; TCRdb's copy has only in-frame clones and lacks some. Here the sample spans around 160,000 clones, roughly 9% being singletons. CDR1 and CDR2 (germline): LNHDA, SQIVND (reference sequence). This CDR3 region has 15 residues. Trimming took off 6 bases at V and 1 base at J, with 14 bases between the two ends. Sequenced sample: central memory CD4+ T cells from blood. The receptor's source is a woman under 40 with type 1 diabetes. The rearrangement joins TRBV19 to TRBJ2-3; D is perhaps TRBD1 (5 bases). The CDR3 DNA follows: TGTGCCAGTAGGCTACAGGTTGCGGGCACAGATACGCAGTATTTT. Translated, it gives CASRLQVAGTDTQYF.